The 2 T cell receptor beta chains in this list originate from one sample, sequenced in a study of blood T cell repertoires in COVID-19. The protocol was immunoSEQ multiplex PCR, while the TCRdb copy is restricted to in-frame clones and leaves out a portion. The sample contains more than 150,000 clones, roughly 80% of which appear only once. Specimen: PBMCs or T cells enriched from blood (not recorded which). The receptor set was obtained from a man aged 55-75 years who had been exposed to COVID-19.

The DNA for the CDR3 is TGCGCCAGCAGCCAGGAAGGGGGAAACTATGGCTACACCTTC. It specifies CASSQEGGNYGYTF. The chain uses TRBV5-1 and TRBJ1-2, with D maybe TRBD1 (6 bases). In germline, CDR1 is SGHRS, CDR2 YFSETQ. The CDR3 loop spans 14 amino acids. Trimming took off 4 bases at V and 2 bases at J, with 12 bases between the two ends.

This chain links TRBV6-1 with TRBJ1-1, with TRBD1 matching over 7 bases. The CDR3 covers 14 residues. The germline V gene has CDR1 MNHNS and CDR2 SASEGT. Trimming removed 0 bases from V and 10 bases from J; junction bases left unmatched: 8. CDR3 bases: TGTGCCAGCAGTGAAGCGGGTAGCCCAGGGGGAGCTTTCTTT. Its translation: CASSEAGSPGGAFF.